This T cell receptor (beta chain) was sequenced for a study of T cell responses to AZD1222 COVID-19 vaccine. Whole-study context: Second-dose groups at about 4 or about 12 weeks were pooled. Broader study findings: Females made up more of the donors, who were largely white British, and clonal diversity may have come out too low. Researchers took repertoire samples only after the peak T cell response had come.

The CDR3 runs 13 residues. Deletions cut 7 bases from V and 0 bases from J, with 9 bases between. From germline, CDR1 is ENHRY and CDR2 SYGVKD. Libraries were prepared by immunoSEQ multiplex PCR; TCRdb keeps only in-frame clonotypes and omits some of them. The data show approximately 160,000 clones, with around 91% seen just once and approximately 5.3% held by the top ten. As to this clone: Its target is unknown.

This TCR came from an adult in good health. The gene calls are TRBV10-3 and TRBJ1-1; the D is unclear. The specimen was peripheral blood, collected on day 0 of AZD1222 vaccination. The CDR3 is CAIMGAMNTEAFF. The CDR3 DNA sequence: TGTGCCATCATGGGAGCCATGAACACTGAAGCTTTCTTT.